What follows are 20 T cell receptor beta chains derived from one specimen sequenced in a study of shared clonotypes between healthy human individuals. Naive CD8 cells lacked CD45RO, underwent positive selection for CCR7 and left out terminally differentiated effector memory CD45RA+ cells. Assay: immunoSEQ multiplex PCR; the TCRdb copy retains only in-frame clones and omits some. The sample holds fewer than 1 million clones; 96% are singletons and the top ten take under 0.3%. The specimen sequenced was naive CD8+ T cells sorted from blood. Every receptor here comes from a man aged 25 to 45 in good health.

This rearrangement joins TRBV27 to TRBJ1-5; D remains ambiguous. V shed 2 bases and J shed 5 bases, with 7 bases lying between them. CDR3 length: 13 amino acids. Germline-derived CDR1 and CDR2 are MNHEY and SMNVEV (reference sequence). The CDR3 DNA reads as TGTGCCAGCAGTTTACGTGAGTATCAGCCCCAGCATTTT. It yields the protein CASSLREYQPQHF.

The genes are TRBV29-1 and TRBJ2-3; D is uncertain. The V and J ends lost 6 bases and 0 bases respectively, with 13 bases between them. The CDR3 consists of 14 residues. Germline loops: CDR1 SQVTM, CDR2 ANQGSEA. The CDR3 bases are TGCAGCGTATTGTCCCCGCTAAGCACAGATACGCAGTATTTT. It specifies CSVLSPLSTDTQYF.

Of note for this clone: The germline gene is not matched at one end of the junction; a read error may be the cause. The chain uses TRBV7-7 and TRBJ2-1; a possible D gene is TRBD1 (5 bases). Looked up from germline, CDR1 is SSHAT and CDR2 is FNYEAQ (reference sequence). The CDR3 extends over 14 amino acids. CDR3 sequence: CASSLGQGGNEQFF. The CDR3 DNA reads TGTGCTAGCAGCTTAGGTCAGGGTGGCAATGAGCAGTTCTTC.

J is TRBJ1-2 and V is TRBV29-1, with a tentative D call TRBD1 (6 bases). V was clipped by 4 bases and J by 8 bases, with 23 bases between them. The CDR3 has 15 amino acids. Germline loops: CDR1 SQVTM, CDR2 ANQGSEA. The CDR3 DNA sequence: TGCAGCGTTGTCAGCCCGCTAACAGGACAGATCGGCTACACCTTC. Translated, it gives CSVVSPLTGQIGYTF.

The chain uses TRBV7-9 and TRBJ2-1; D ambiguous. V was shortened by 1 base and J by 6 bases, with 10 bases between the two germline ends. The germline CDR1 and CDR2 sequences are SEHNR and FQNEAQ (reference sequence). The CDR3 is made up of 14 amino acids. The CDR3 nucleotides are TGTGCCAGCAGCTTAGTTGGGCGAGGCAATGAGCAGTTCTTC. Protein sequence: CASSLVGRGNEQFF.

The chain carries TRBV7-9 and TRBJ2-7; 13 nucleotides line up with TRBD2. The J segment lost 6 bases and the V segment lost 1 base, leaving 6 bases of the junction unmatched. The CDR3 loop spans 16 amino acids. CDR1 and CDR2 from the germline V gene are SEHNR and FQNEAQ (reference sequence). The CDR3 region has the DNA TGTGCCAGCAGCTTAGGAGGACTAGCGGGAGAAGGCGAGCAGTACTTC. Translated, it gives CASSLGGLAGEGEQYF. Full variable domain (missing parts from reference TRBV7-9 and TRBJ2-7): DTGVSQNPRHKITKRGQNVTFRCDPISEHNRLYWYRQTLGQGPEFLTYFQNEAQLEKSRLLSDRFSAERPKGSFSTLEIQRTEQGDSAMYLCASSLGGLAGEGEQYFGPGTRLTVT.

Comment on this clone: Other DNA sequences in this specimen translate into the identical CDR3. The CDR3 sequence: CASSYRAVSYEQYF. The CDR3 coding sequence is TGTGCCAGCAGTTACCGCGCGGTCTCCTACGAGCAGTACTTC. The chain couples TRBV6-5 to TRBJ2-7; D remains ambiguous. The V gene lost 2 bases and the J gene lost 0 bases, with 8 bases spanning the gap. The CDR3 totals 14 residues. The germline V gene encodes CDR1 MNHEY and CDR2 SVGAGI.

The chain has TRBV4-1 and TRBJ2-7; no reliable D call. The V gene's germline CDR1 is MGHRA and CDR2 YSYEKL. This CDR3 has 16 residues. V was trimmed by 0 bases and J by 3 bases, leaving 15 bases between them. CDR3 coding DNA: TGCGCCAGCAGCCAAGATGGTCACCATCCCTTCTACGAGCAGTACTTC. Translation: CASSQDGHHPFYEQYF.

The chain links TRBV27 to TRBJ2-7; 10 nucleotides agree with TRBD1. The CDR3 is 13 amino acids. Germline V gene data show CDR1 as MNHEY and CDR2 as SMNVEV (reference sequence). J gave up 0 bases and V 8 bases, and 1 base lay outside the gene matches. In nucleotides, the CDR3 is TGTGCCAGCTGGACAGGGGGCTCCTACGAGCAGTACTTC. This encodes CASWTGGSYEQYF.

In the case of this clone: At the DNA level, this CDR3 is encoded by other sequences in the same sample as well. The chain employs TRBV29-1 and TRBJ2-2; maybe TRBD2 (6 bases). The CDR3 runs to 13 residues. The V end was cut by 6 bases, the J end by 0 bases, with 8 bases between. Germline V gene sequence: CDR1 SQVTM, CDR2 ANQGSEA. CDR3 coding DNA: TGCAGCGTACGGGACTCGAACACCGGGGAGCTGTTTTTT. As protein: CSVRDSNTGELFF.

The rearrangement links TRBV29-1 to TRBJ2-1; D tentatively fits TRBD1 or TRBD2 (6 bases each). Germline CDR1 SQVTM, CDR2 ANQGSEA. This CDR3 comprises 17 residues. Trimming removed 0 bases from V and 2 bases from J, with 17 bases in between. The CDR3: CSVEDPARRGTYNEQFF. The CDR3 DNA reads TGCAGCGTTGAAGATCCTGCCCGGAGGGGGACCTACAATGAGCAGTTCTTC.

This rearrangement joins TRBV5-1 to TRBJ2-7; TRBD2 matches 7 bases. Germline assignment: CDR1 SGHRS and CDR2 YFSETQ. The V and J ends lost 3 bases and 1 base, in that order; junction bases with no gene match: 4. The CDR3 is made up of 14 amino acids. DNA for the CDR3: TGCGCCAGCAGCTCCCGCGGGAGTTCCTACGAGCAGTACTTC. Its translation: CASSSRGSSYEQYF.

The rearrangement links TRBV11-3 to TRBJ2-6; D is uncertain. Germline V gene data show CDR1 as SGHNT and CDR2 as YENEEA. This CDR3 contains 15 residues. V was shortened by 4 bases and J by 4 bases, with 11 bases between the two germline ends. CDR3 amino acids: CASSSFVTGANVLTF. The CDR3 DNA reads TGTGCCAGCAGCTCGTTCGTGACCGGGGCCAACGTCCTGACTTTC.

The gene calls are TRBV7-8 and TRBJ1-1, with D uncertain. The germline V and J ends were trimmed by 3 bases and 7 bases, with 12 bases remaining between them. Per the germline V gene, CDR1 is SGHVS and CDR2 is FQNEAQ. The CDR3 runs to 13 residues. CDR3 region: CASSFLLMSEAFF. The CDR3 DNA sequence: TGTGCCAGCAGCTTCTTGCTTATGAGTGAAGCTTTCTTT.

This clone has just one count. J is TRBJ2-1 and V is TRBV27; 9 bases are a match to TRBD2. V was clipped by 6 bases and J by 10 bases; unmatched bases: 7. Germline-derived CDR1 and CDR2 are MNHEY and SMNVEV (reference sequence). The CDR3 runs to 13 residues. CDR3 DNA sequence: TGTGCCAGCAGCGCCCTCCTAGCGGGAGAGCAGTTCTTC. Its translation is CASSALLAGEQFF.

The chain employs TRBV18 and TRBJ1-4; TRBD1 matches 7 bases. Trimming took 3 bases from V and 5 from J; bases not matched to a gene: 9. Looked up from germline, CDR1 is KGHSH and CDR2 is LQKENI. CDR3 length equals 16 residues. The CDR3 DNA is TGTGCCAGCTCACCTCAAACCGGGACAGCAAATGAAAAACTGTTTTTT. It is translated as CASSPQTGTANEKLFF.

The chain employs TRBV29-1 and TRBJ2-1; a weak D match, TRBD1 (5 bases). The germline V gene has CDR1 SQVTM and CDR2 ANQGSEA. Deletions cut 0 bases from V and 10 bases from J, with 16 bases between. The CDR3 has 14 residues. CDR3 nucleotide sequence: TGCAGCGTTGAAGAGGCAGGGCCCGTCGGAGAGCAGTTCTTC. This codes for CSVEEAGPVGEQFF.

The genes are TRBV14 and TRBJ2-7, with D perhaps matching TRBD1 (6 bases). The V and J ends lost 1 base and 5 bases respectively, with 18 bases between them. The CDR3 runs to 16 residues. Germline CDR1 is SGHDN and CDR2 is FVKESK. In DNA, the CDR3 is TGTGCCAGCAGCCAAGGAAAAACAGGGCTCTTCCACGAGCAGTACTTC. Translated: CASSQGKTGLFHEQYF. The variable domain in full, completed from reference TRBV14 and TRBJ2-7, reads EAGVTQFPSHSVIEKGQTVTLRCDPISGHDNLYWYRRVMGKEIKFLLHFVKESKQDESGMPNNRFLAERTGGTYSTLKVQPAELEDSGVYFCASSQGKTGLFHEQYFGPGTRLTVT.

The rearrangement links TRBV7-6 to TRBJ1-1; D ambiguous. The germline CDR1 and CDR2 sequences are SGHVS and FNYEAQ. The CDR3 has 12 amino acids. The V gene lost 1 base and the J gene lost 8 bases, with 8 bases spanning the gap. The DNA of the CDR3 is TGTGCCAGCAGCTTAGGGAATAGGGAAGCTTTCTTT. It translates to CASSLGNREAFF.

Worth noting for this clone: The junction differs from germline at one of its ends, possibly a read error. The chain links TRBV7-7 to TRBJ2-1; tentative D call: TRBD2 (6 bases). CDR3 length equals 15 residues. Germline lookup yields CDR1 SSHAT and CDR2 FNYEAQ (reference sequence). The CDR3 nucleotides are TGTGCTAGCAGCTTATCAACTAGCTTCGGGGATGAGCAGTTCTTC. As protein: CASSLSTSFGDEQFF. The entire variable domain, with the rest obtained from reference TRBV7-7 and TRBJ2-1, is as follows: GAGVSQSPRYKVTKRGQDVTLRCDPISSHATLYWYQQALGQGPEFLTYFNYEAQPDKSGLPSDRFSAERPEGSISTLTIQRTEQRDSAMYRCASSLSTSFGDEQFFGPGTRLTVL.